Below are 4 T cell receptor beta chains sequenced from a single sample in a study of identifying expanded T cells in peripheral blood. Produced via immunoSEQ multiplex PCR; TCRdb's table is partial and in-frame only. The profile shows about 58,000 clones, over 80% of them singletons. What was sequenced was blood. All receptors come from a person between 18 and 75 years old in good health.

The chain employs TRBV7-2 and TRBJ1-1, with no clear D. V was pared by 0 bases and J by 7 bases, with 12 bases between. The CDR3 loop spans 14 amino acids. Germline CDR1 SGHTA, CDR2 FQGNSA. For the CDR3, the DNA is TGTGCCAGCAGCTTAGCCCTAGGAGGTATTGAAGCTTTCTTT. It is translated as CASSLALGGIEAFF.

The CDR3 region is CASSQSWDSTLYGYTF. The CDR3 DNA reads TGCGCCAGCAGTCAATCCTGGGACAGCACCCTCTATGGCTACACCTTC. The chain recombines TRBV23-1 with TRBJ1-2; TRBD1 aligns across 7 bases. Being an ORF, TRBV23-1 has a function that is uncertain. V shed 0 bases, J shed 4 bases, and the junction held 8 bases outside the gene matches. This CDR3 region has 16 residues.

The V and J genes are TRBV5-8 and TRBJ1-1, with unresolved D. Germline CDR1 reads SGHTS; CDR2 reads YDEGEE. The V gene lost 4 bases and the J gene lost 0 bases, with 10 bases spanning the gap. CDR3 length: 14 residues. The CDR3 is CASSDGFMNTEAFF. In DNA, the CDR3 is TGTGCCAGCAGCGACGGTTTTATGAACACTGAAGCTTTCTTT.

The sample holds a few counts of this clone. The genes are TRBV4-3 and TRBJ2-3; weak D call: TRBD2 (5 bases). The CDR3 totals 16 residues. The V and J ends lost 0 bases and 7 bases respectively, with 17 bases between them. The germline gives CDR1 LGHNA, CDR2 YSLEER. CDR3 protein: CASSQDPPGSLNTQYF. The CDR3 DNA reads as TGCGCCAGCAGCCAAGATCCACCGGGAAGCTTGAATACGCAGTATTTT.